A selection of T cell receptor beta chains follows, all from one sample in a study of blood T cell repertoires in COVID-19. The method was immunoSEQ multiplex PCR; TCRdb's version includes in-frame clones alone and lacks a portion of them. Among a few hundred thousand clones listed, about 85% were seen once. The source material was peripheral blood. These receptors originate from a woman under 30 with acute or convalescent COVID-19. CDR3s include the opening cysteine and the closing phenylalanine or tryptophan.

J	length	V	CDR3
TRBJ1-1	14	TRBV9	CASSVILGPTEAFF
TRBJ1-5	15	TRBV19	CASSSGRVLNQPQHF
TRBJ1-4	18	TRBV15	CATSRDISSGTRNEKLFF
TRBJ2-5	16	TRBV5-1	CASSLSSYRSQETQYF
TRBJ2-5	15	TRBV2	CASRAAYVGGETQYF
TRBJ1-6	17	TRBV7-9	CASSPGTDYSYNSPLHF
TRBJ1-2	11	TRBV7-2	CASSFDRGYTF
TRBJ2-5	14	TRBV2	CASSVDRVQETQYF
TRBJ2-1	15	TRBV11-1	CASSASGRASNEQFF
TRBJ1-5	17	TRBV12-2	CASRLAVGFRGNQPQHF
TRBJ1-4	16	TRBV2	CASGMGGGTGDEKLFF
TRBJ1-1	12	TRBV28	CASRSGSTEAFF
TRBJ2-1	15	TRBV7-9	CASSIAGSSYNEQFF
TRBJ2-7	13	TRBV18	CASSPRGGYEQYF
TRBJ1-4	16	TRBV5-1	CASSAGGLATNEKLFF
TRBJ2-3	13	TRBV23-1	CASSLCSRGTQYF
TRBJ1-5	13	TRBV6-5	CASSTEQGQPQHF
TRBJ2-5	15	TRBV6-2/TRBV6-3	CASSYDSYWRETQYF
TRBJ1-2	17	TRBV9	CASSAAGQGEANYGYTF
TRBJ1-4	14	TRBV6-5	CASTERALNEKLFF
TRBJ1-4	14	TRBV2	CASSDSLLHEKLFF
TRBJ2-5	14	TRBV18	CASSPAGGEETQYF
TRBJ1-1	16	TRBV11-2	CASSPGTPYLNTEAFF
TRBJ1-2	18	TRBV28	CASSTTRQGSELGYGYTF
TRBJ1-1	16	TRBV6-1	CASSENPGGSLTEAFF
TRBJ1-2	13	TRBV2	CASASSGTYGYTF
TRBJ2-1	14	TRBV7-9	CASRLPDRGHEQFF
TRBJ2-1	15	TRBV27	CASTPRLTRGNEQFF